This T cell receptor beta chain was observed in a study of T-cell reconstitution after alpha-beta-depleted transplantation in children. The study's findings and limits: Newly made T cells mostly supplied T-cell counts and diversity one year after transplant.

This clonotype was recorded at least ten times. Its target is not known. V gave up 0 bases and J gave up 5 bases, with 8 bases separating them. The CDR3 length is 13 residues. From germline, CDR1 is MNHEY and CDR2 SMNVEV (reference sequence). Unique molecular identifiers were used in preparing the TCRbeta library. TCRdb reanalysed the PCR reads using MiXCR and keeps one entry per CDR3 protein. Seen here are some 78,000 distinct CDR3 sequences, about 14% observed once, and the top ten hold 25% to 30%. Material: PBMCs, mostly from graft donor cells, obtained 180 days after TCRalphabeta/CD19-depleted stem cell transplant. The source is a male patient between 2 and 9 years old who had a stem cell transplant for acute lymphoblastic leukemia, so the T cells may come from the graft donor. The chain combines TRBV27 with TRBJ2-7; D possibly uses TRBD1 or TRBD2 (5 bases each). The CDR3 DNA reads as TGTGCCAGCAGTTTATCCAGGGACCACGAGCAGTACTTC. Translating it yields CASSLSRDHEQYF.